This is a list of T cell receptor beta chains from one sample in a study of blood T cell repertoires in COVID-19. Data came from immunoSEQ multiplex PCR; TCRdb stores just in-frame clones and leaves some out. The sample carries tens of thousands of clones, 80% to 85% recorded once. Specimen: peripheral blood. The receptors shown here come from an elderly woman with active or convalescent COVID-19. The CDR3 runs from the conserved cysteine through the conserved F or W. The D gene is left open where the match is weak. Size values are once, few and many counts, or a class for expanded clones, and some rows have none.

>TRBV7-2|TRBJ1-4|few|NA|14
TGTGCCAGCTCGGTTGGCTGGAGGGGTGAAAAACTGTTTTTT
CASSVGWRGEKLFF
>TRBV5-6|TRBJ2-2|NA|TRBD2|16
TGTGCCAGCAGCTTCCGGCGGGGGGGGAACACCGGGGAGCTGTTTTTT
CASSFRRGGNTGELFF
>TRBV12-3/TRBV12-4|TRBJ1-5|NA|NA|13
TGTGCCAGCAGCACACAGGGTCACCAGCCCCAGCATTTT
CASSTQGHQPQHF
>TRBV2|TRBJ2-4|NA|NA|13
TGTGCCAGCAGTCCGGGGGACCAAAACATTCAGTACTTC
CASSPGDQNIQYF
>TRBV5-8|TRBJ1-2|NA|NA|14
TGTGCCAGCAGCTTGGGAGGTCAGAACTATGGCTACACCTTC
CASSLGGQNYGYTF
>TRBV7-2|TRBJ2-7|once|NA|17
TGTGCCAGCAGCTCACAACCGCCGGTTCAGGCTGCCTACGAGCAGTACTTC
CASSSQPPVQAAYEQYF
>TRBV11-3|TRBJ1-4|NA|TRBD1|16
TGTGCCAGCAGCACCTCTCCTCCGGGACAGGGGGAAAAACTGTTTTTT
CASSTSPPGQGEKLFF
>TRBV19|TRBJ1-2|NA|TRBD1|13
TGTGCCAGTAGGGGACAGGGTGTCTATGGCTACACCTTC
CASRGQGVYGYTF
>TRBV28|TRBJ2-1|NA|NA|16
TGTGCCAGCAGCCCCCCGCGGGGATCAGGTAGCAATGAGCAGTTCTTC
CASSPPRGSGSNEQFF
>TRBV7-2|TRBJ1-2|NA|NA|12
TGTGCCAGCAGCTTAGACAGGGAAGGGTACACCTTC
CASSLDREGYTF
>TRBV9|TRBJ1-2|NA|NA|13
TGTGCCAGCAGCGTACCAGGGTCCTATGGCTACACCTTC
CASSVPGSYGYTF
>TRBV7-8|TRBJ2-2|NA|NA|14
TGTGCCAGCAGCTTACGGGAGAACACCGGGGAGCTGTTTTTT
CASSLRENTGELFF
>TRBV5-1|TRBJ2-7|NA|NA|15
TGCGCCAGCAGCCCACAAATCTCAGGGATCGGCGAGCAGTACTTC
CASSPQISGIGEQYF
>TRBV27|TRBJ2-3|NA|TRBD1|14
TGTGCCAGCAGTTCGGACAGGGGGCTTGATACGCAGTATTTT
CASSSDRGLDTQYF
>TRBV4-1|TRBJ1-3|once|NA|15
TGCGCCAGCAGCCAACAGGCTCCCGCCGGAAACACCATATATTTT
CASSQQAPAGNTIYF
>TRBV19|TRBJ1-4|NA|NA|14
TGTGCCAGTAGTATCGACTCAACTAATGAAAAACTGTTTTTT
CASSIDSTNEKLFF
>TRBV5-1|TRBJ2-7|NA|NA|14
TGCGCCAGCAGCTCTGTTGACGGGGTCTACGAGCAGTACTTC
CASSSVDGVYEQYF
>TRBV9|TRBJ2-5|NA|NA|14
TGTGCCAGCAGCGTATTGGGGGGCCAAGAGACCCAGTACTTC
CASSVLGGQETQYF
>TRBV15|TRBJ1-5|few|NA|13
TGTGCCACCAGCAGAGATCAGGGTCAGCCCCAGCATTTT
CATSRDQGQPQHF
>TRBV2|TRBJ2-7|NA|NA|12
TGTGCCAGCAGTGTACAGGGCTACGAGCAGTACTTC
CASSVQGYEQYF
>TRBV5-5|TRBJ1-5|NA|TRBD1|15
TGTGCCAGCAGCACGACAGGGGCAAACAATCAGCCCCAGCATTTT
CASSTTGANNQPQHF
>TRBV5-1|TRBJ1-2|NA|NA|13
TGCGCCAGCAGCCCCCGGGGGAACTATGGCTACACCTTC
CASSPRGNYGYTF
>TRBV28|TRBJ1-2|NA|NA|13
TGTGCCAGCAGTCGACAGAGGTCCTATGGCTACACCTTC
CASSRQRSYGYTF